This TCR beta chain was identified during a study of Ad26.COV2.S vaccination and SARS-CoV-2 variants. Study outcomes and limitations: It was reported that spike-specific CD8+ and CD4+ T cell responses were substantially broad after vaccination. Similar non-spike TCR breadth was observed in recipients of vaccine and of placebo. Possible underestimation of total T cell responses by the TCR breadth and depth analyses was noted. People given the vaccine had a wider spike-specific TCR breadth than placebo recipients did.

About this clone itself: What it recognizes is unknown.

The ends were cut back, 7 bases at V and 0 bases at J, with 12 bases in the middle. CDR1 is MNHNY, CDR2 SVGAGI, per germline (reference sequence). The CDR3 consists of 14 residues. TCRdb's table, derived via immunoSEQ multiplex PCR, lists solely in-frame clones and lacks some. The sample lists approximately 340,000 clones, 92% occurring once. The sequences come from peripheral blood, collected after recovery from COVID-19. The TCR sequence derives from a human donor who had recovered from COVID-19. The V call is TRBV6-6, the J call TRBJ1-1; TRBD1 might be the D (5 bases). The CDR3 spells CASTRGGLNTEAFF. CDR3 nucleotides: TGTGCCAGCACCCGGGGGGGACTGAACACTGAAGCTTTCTTT.